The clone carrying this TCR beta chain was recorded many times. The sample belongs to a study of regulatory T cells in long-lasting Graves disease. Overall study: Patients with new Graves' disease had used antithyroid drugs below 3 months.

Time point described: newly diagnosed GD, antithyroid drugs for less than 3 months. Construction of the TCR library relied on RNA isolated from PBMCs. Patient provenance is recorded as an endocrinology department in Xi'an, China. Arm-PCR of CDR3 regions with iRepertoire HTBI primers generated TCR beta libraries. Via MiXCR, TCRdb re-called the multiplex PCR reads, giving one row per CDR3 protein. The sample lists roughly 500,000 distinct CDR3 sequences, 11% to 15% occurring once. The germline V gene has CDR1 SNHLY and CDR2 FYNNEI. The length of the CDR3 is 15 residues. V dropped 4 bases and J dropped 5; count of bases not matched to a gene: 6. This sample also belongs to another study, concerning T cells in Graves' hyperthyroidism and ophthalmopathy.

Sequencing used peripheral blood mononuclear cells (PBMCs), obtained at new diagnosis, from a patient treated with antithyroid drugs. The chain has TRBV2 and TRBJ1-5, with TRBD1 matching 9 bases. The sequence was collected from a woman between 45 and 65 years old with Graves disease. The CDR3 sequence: CASSVTGQGYQPQHF. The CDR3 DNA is TGTGCCAGCAGTGTAACGGGACAGGGTTATCAGCCCCAGCATTTT.